This TCR beta chain was captured by sequencing in a study of shared clonotypes between healthy human individuals. General study results and limits: Some clonotypes were shared by all four sorted-subset donors, while others were not shared. The non-shared ones had lower generation probabilities than the shared ones.

Data came from immunoSEQ multiplex PCR; TCRdb stores just in-frame clones and leaves some out. The data show around 940,000 clones, approximately 80% seen once. As concerns this clone: The antigen is not known. Other DNA sequences in this sample translate to the same CDR3.

With 3 bases removed from V and 4 bases from J, the gap between germline ends came to 7 bases. The CDR3 has 13 amino acids. Germline V gene sequence: CDR1 SGHAT, CDR2 FQNNGV. Sequencing was performed on memory CD4+ T cells sorted from blood. Stated subset: CD45RA-negative fraction. This sequence originates from a man aged 18 to 30 in good health. V and J are TRBV11-2 and TRBJ1-5; tentatively, D is TRBD1 (5 bases). CDR3 in amino acids: CASSFGGNQPQHF. The CDR3 coding sequence is TGTGCCAGCAGCTTCGGGGGTAATCAGCCCCAGCATTTT.